Listed here is a single TCR beta chain. As yet, its antigen is unknown. This entry belongs to a study of vaccination and CD4 T cells after COVID-19. For the study at large: A few convalescent patients gave samples at day 14 and days 161 to 241 post-vaccination. Overlapping peptides covering the spike proteins of SARS-CoV-2, HCoV-NL63, HCoV-OC43 and HCoV-229E were added to stimulate cells.

Overall study results and limits: For convalescent patients, a median approximately 84% of reactive clones surfaced exclusively after vaccination.

V was cut by 4 bases and J by 4 bases, with 16 bases left in between. Germline V gene sequence: CDR1 SGHDN, CDR2 FVKESK. The CDR3 contains 15 residues. Sequencing of the DNA from cultured CD4+ T cells was carried out with the Oncomine TCR Beta short-read assay. Cultured CD4+ T cells were the source of extracted genomic DNA. TCRdb reprocessed the PCR reads via MiXCR and lists one record per CDR3 protein. The sample yields more than 25,000 distinct CDR3 sequences, roughly 34% seen once. Sample time point: late sampling 161 to 241 days after vaccination in three convalescent patients. Treatment specified: roughly 10-day PBMC culture with coronavirus spike peptide pools or control peptides (ViraFEST assay).

The material was CD4+ T cells from blood, cultured in vitro, obtained about 7 months after SARS-CoV-2 vaccination. The chain joins TRBV14 to TRBJ1-1, with D tentatively TRBD1 (5 bases). This TCR derives from a human donor who had recovered from COVID-19. DNA of the CDR3: TGTGCCAGCAGCCTACAGCCGACCAGGGTCACTGAAGCTTTCTTT. It codes for CASSLQPTRVTEAFF.